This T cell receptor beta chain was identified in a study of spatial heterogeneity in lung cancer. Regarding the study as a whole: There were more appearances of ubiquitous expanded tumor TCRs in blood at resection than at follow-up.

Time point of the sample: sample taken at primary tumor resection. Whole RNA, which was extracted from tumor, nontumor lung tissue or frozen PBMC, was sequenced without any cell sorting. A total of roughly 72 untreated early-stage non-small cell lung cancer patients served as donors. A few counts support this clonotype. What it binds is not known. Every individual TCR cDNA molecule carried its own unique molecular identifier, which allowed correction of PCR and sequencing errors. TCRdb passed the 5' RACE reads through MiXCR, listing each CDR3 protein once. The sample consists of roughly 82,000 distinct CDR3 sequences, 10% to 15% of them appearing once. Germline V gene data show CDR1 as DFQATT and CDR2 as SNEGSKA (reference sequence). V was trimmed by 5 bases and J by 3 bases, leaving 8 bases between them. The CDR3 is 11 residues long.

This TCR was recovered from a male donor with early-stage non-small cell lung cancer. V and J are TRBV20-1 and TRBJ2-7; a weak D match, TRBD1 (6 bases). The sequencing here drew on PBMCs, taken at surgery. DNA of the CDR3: TGCAGTGCTCGACAGGACTACGAGCAGTACTTC. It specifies CSARQDYEQYF.